This TCR beta chain was sequenced for a study of T cell responses to AZD1222 COVID-19 vaccine. Study-wide results and caveats: Repertoires were collected only later (after the peak T cell response had occurred). The study found vaccine-associated CD4 TCRs spanning spike, dominant at 160-218 and 743-854.

Germline loops: CDR1 LNHDA, CDR2 SQIVND (reference sequence). V shed 6 bases and J shed 4 bases, with 16 bases lying between them. The CDR3 totals 14 residues. As concerns this clone: As yet, its antigen is unknown.

Assay used: immunoSEQ multiplex PCR; TCRdb lists only in-frame clones, some missing. Of 200,000 or so clones listed, roughly 92% are singletons. The sequences come from peripheral blood, collected 28 days after the second AZD1222 dose. The TCR comes from an adult who received the AZD1222 COVID-19 vaccine. V gene TRBV19 combines with J gene TRBJ2-7; D perhaps matches TRBD1 (5 bases). The CDR3 sequence: CASRRTEGAYEQYF. The CDR3 bases are TGTGCCAGTAGGCGGACGGAAGGGGCTTACGAGCAGTACTTC.